Below are 29 T cell receptor beta chains sequenced from a single sample in a study of cytomegalovirus exposure and HLA in healthy donors. Both 60 Vbeta primers and 13 Jbeta primers went into the PCR. TCRdb's copy holds only in-frame clones and misses some; the assay was immunoSEQ multiplex PCR. The sample carries around 200,000 clones, around 86% recorded once. Material for sequencing was PBMCs. The receptors come from a young woman in good health and CMV-seronegative.

The chain is built from TRBV2 and TRBJ1-5, with 9 bases lining up with TRBD1. The V and J ends lost 6 bases and 11 bases, in that order; junction bases with no gene match: 11. This CDR3 comprises 14 residues. In germline, CDR1 is SNHLY, CDR2 FYNNEI. CDR3 loop: CASRGQGGTRTQHF. In DNA form, the CDR3 reads TGTGCCAGCAGGGGACAGGGAGGGACTAGGACCCAGCATTTT.

This clone was counted between two and nine times. The chain carries TRBV27 and TRBJ2-1; TRBD2 agrees at 10 bases. Germline V gene data show CDR1 as MNHEY and CDR2 as SMNVEV (reference sequence). The junction had 10 bases not matched to a gene; V was cut back by 6 bases and J by 8 bases. CDR3 length: 15 amino acids. CDR3 sequence reads: CASSPLASGSDEQFF. The CDR3 DNA reads as TGTGCCAGCAGCCCCCTGGCTAGCGGGAGCGATGAGCAGTTCTTC.

This clone was detected only a few times. The chain is built from TRBV6-5 and TRBJ1-5; 8 bases fit TRBD1. This CDR3 is built from 13 residues. The V and J ends lost 6 bases and 9 bases, in that order; junction bases with no gene match: 7. Looked up from germline, CDR1 is MNHEY and CDR2 is SVGAGI. The CDR3 DNA follows: TGTGCCAGCAGGTCCCAGGGGGCTTCGCCCCAGCATTTT. This codes for CASRSQGASPQHF.

This clone was detected once. The chain has TRBV9 and TRBJ2-5; TRBD2 aligns across 9 bases. The CDR3 loop spans 18 amino acids. Germline CDR1 is SGDLS and CDR2 is YYNGEE. With 0 bases clipped from V and 0 bases from J, the junction kept 9 bases outside the gene matches. CDR3 region: CASSVVPAGGPDQETQYF. The DNA for the CDR3 is TGTGCCAGCAGCGTAGTTCCAGCGGGAGGCCCGGACCAAGAGACCCAGTACTTC. The variable domain in full, with the rest retrieved from reference TRBV9 and TRBJ2-5, is DSGVTQTPKHLITATGQRVTLRCSPRSGDLSVYWYQQSLDQGLQFLIQYYNGEERAKGNILERFSAQQFPDLHSELNLSSLELGDSALYFCASSVVPAGGPDQETQYFGPGTRLLVL.

The gene calls are TRBV5-4 and TRBJ2-1; maybe TRBD2 (7 bases). Looked up from germline, CDR1 is SGHNT and CDR2 is YYREEE (reference sequence). The germline V and J ends were trimmed by 4 bases and 9 bases, with 14 bases remaining between them. The CDR3 sequence is 13 residues long. The DNA for the CDR3 is TGTGCCAGCAGCCCGGGGGGCTCAGGTGAGCAGTTCTTC. Translation gives CASSPGGSGEQFF.

CDR3 in DNA: TGTGCCAGCAGTGGGGCCGTGAACACTGAAGCTTTCTTT. Encoded protein: CASSGAVNTEAFF. This rearrangement joins TRBV2 to TRBJ1-1; D is unclear. This CDR3 spans 13 amino acids. Germline CDR1 SNHLY, CDR2 FYNNEI. Trimming took off 4 bases at V and 0 bases at J, with 6 bases between the two ends. Full variable domain (outside the CDR3, taken from reference TRBV2 and TRBJ1-1): EPEVTQTPSHQVTQMGQEVILRCVPISNHLYFYWYRQILGQKVEFLVSFYNNEISEKSEIFDDQFSVERPDGSNFTLKIRSTKLEDSAMYFCASSGAVNTEAFFGQGTRLTVV.

In this sample, this clone turned up a few times. Mismatch with germline at one junction end may stem from a read error. The V and J genes are TRBV27 and TRBJ2-1; D remains unclear. Germline V gene data show CDR1 as MNHEY and CDR2 as SMNVEV (reference sequence). The CDR3 is made up of 13 amino acids. The CDR3 DNA reads TGTGCCAGCAGCGCCCGGCCGTACAATGAGCGGTTCTTC. It yields the protein CASSARPYNERFF.

V is TRBV30 and J is TRBJ2-7, with TRBD1 as a possible D gene (6 bases). V lost 2 bases to trimming and J lost 2 bases, with 13 bases between them. The CDR3 loop spans 14 amino acids. CDR1 and CDR2 (germline): GTSNPN, SVGIG (reference sequence). CDR3 in amino acids: CAWSPGTHPYEQYF. CDR3 DNA sequence: TGTGCCTGGAGTCCCGGGACACACCCCTACGAGCAGTACTTC.

The chain employs TRBV28 and TRBJ2-7, with a possible D match to TRBD2 (6 bases). The germline V gene encodes CDR1 MDHEN and CDR2 SYDVKM. The CDR3 length is 13 residues. Between the trimmed V and J ends, which lost 6 bases and 0 bases, there was a span of 9 bases. CDR3 DNA: TGTGCCAGCAGGGCCGGGAGCTCCTACGAGCAGTACTTC. Encoded protein: CASRAGSSYEQYF.

The chain joins TRBV19 to TRBJ2-2; perhaps TRBD2 as D (5 bases). Germline V gene data show CDR1 as LNHDA and CDR2 as SQIVND (reference sequence). V shed 8 bases and J shed 5 bases, with 24 bases lying between them. This CDR3 has 17 residues. CDR3 bases: TGTGCCAGTCCTGTCCCGCCCCGGCAGCGGAAAACCGGGGAGCTGTTTTTT. This gives the protein CASPVPPRQRKTGELFF. Based on the CDR3 plus reference TRBV19 and TRBJ2-2, the full variable domain is DGGITQSPKYLFRKEGQNVTLSCEQNLNHDAMYWYRQDPGQGLRLIYYSQIVNDFQKGDIAEGYSVSREKKESFPLTVTSAQKNPTAFYLCASPVPPRQRKTGELFFGEGSRLTVL.

This chain uses TRBV2 with TRBJ1-5; no clear D gene. This CDR3 is 13 amino acids long. The germline V gene has CDR1 SNHLY and CDR2 FYNNEI. The V end was cut by 3 bases, the J end by 7 bases, with 10 bases between. CDR3 DNA: TGTGCCAGCAGTGAGGGCGGGTTGCAGCCCCAGCATTTT. It encodes CASSEGGLQPQHF.

The rearrangement links TRBV5-6 to TRBJ2-7, with TRBD2 matching 9 bases. The CDR3 has 15 amino acids. Germline CDR1 is SGHDT and CDR2 is YYEEEE. V dropped 4 bases and J dropped 4; count of bases not matched to a gene: 9. CDR3 sequence (DNA): TGTGCCAGCAGCGGTCCTAGCGGGGTAACTTACGAGCAGTACTTC. Translation gives CASSGPSGVTYEQYF.

This clone was detected only once. This rearrangement joins TRBV11-2 to TRBJ2-2; TRBD1 matches 9 bases. The CDR3 is 15 amino acids. Germline CDR1 and CDR2: SGHAT and FQNNGV. V was clipped by 5 bases and J by 5 bases; unmatched bases: 6. CDR3 DNA: TGTGCCAGCAGCGGAGGACAGGGGAGGACCGGGGAGCTGTTTTTT. This codes for CASSGGQGRTGELFF.

On this clone itself: This specimen includes other DNA sequences encoding the same CDR3. The chain carries TRBV5-6 and TRBJ1-2, with D possibly being TRBD1 (5 bases). The germline V and J ends were trimmed by 4 bases and 1 base, with 11 bases remaining between them. Germline V gives CDR1 SGHDT, CDR2 YYEEEE. This CDR3 has 14 amino acids. The CDR3 spells CASSLGHLNYGYTF. The CDR3 DNA reads TGTGCCAGCAGCCTCGGACACCTTAACTATGGCTACACCTTC.

This rearrangement joins TRBV2 to TRBJ2-7, with a possible D match to TRBD1 (5 bases). The CDR3 extends over 13 amino acids. Trimming took 4 bases from V and 2 from J, leaving 9 bases between them. CDR1 and CDR2 from the germline V gene are SNHLY and FYNNEI. The CDR3 DNA follows: TGTGCCAGCAGTGGGACACAAACCTACGAGCAGTACTTC. Amino acids: CASSGTQTYEQYF.

The V call is TRBV27, the J call TRBJ2-3; 7 bases are a match to TRBD2. Losses at the gene ends were 3 bases for V and 1 base for J; bases not matched to a gene: 4. This CDR3 is built from 15 residues. Germline loops: CDR1 MNHEY, CDR2 SMNVEV (reference sequence). The CDR3 coding sequence is TGTGCCAGCAGTTTCAGCACTAGCGGCACAGATACGCAGTATTTT. Translating it yields CASSFSTSGTDTQYF.

This clone was recorded only once. The chain combines TRBV5-1 with TRBJ2-5, with 7 bases that match TRBD2. The CDR3 sequence is 13 residues long. CDR1 SGHRS and CDR2 YFSETQ come from the germline V gene. V shed 4 bases and J 13 bases; nucleotides not matched to a gene: 13. The DNA of the CDR3 is TGCGCCAGCAGCGTGAATACAGCGGGGCTGGTGTACTTC. This encodes CASSVNTAGLVYF.

V gene TRBV6-5 combines with J gene TRBJ1-2, with D tentatively TRBD1 (5 bases). Per germline, CDR1 MNHEY and CDR2 SVGAGI. V lost 4 bases, J lost 4 bases, and 7 bases lay in between. This CDR3 has 12 amino acids. CDR3 sequence reads: CASSLRGYGYTF. The CDR3 coding sequence is TGTGCCAGCAGTTTAAGGGGCTATGGCTACACCTTC.

The chain couples TRBV7-9 to TRBJ2-3; D may be TRBD2 (5 bases). Trimming took off 4 bases at V and 2 bases at J, with 7 bases between the two ends. CDR3 length equals 13 residues. The germline V gene has CDR1 SEHNR and CDR2 FQNEAQ (reference sequence). Here the CDR3 DNA reads TGTGCCAGCAGCTGGACTTACACAGATACGCAGTATTTT. Amino acids: CASSWTYTDTQYF.

The V gene is TRBV6-1, the J gene TRBJ1-1; 9 bases line up with TRBD1. The CDR3 runs to 15 residues. V shed 3 bases and J 4 bases; nucleotides not matched to a gene: 6. Germline CDR1 reads MNHNS; CDR2 reads SASEGT. The CDR3 nucleotides read TGTGCCAGCAGTGACCCCGGACAGGGGAGCACTGAAGCTTTCTTT. This encodes CASSDPGQGSTEAFF.

This chain uses TRBV2 with TRBJ2-1; 8 bases map to TRBD2. Germline V gene data show CDR1 as SNHLY and CDR2 as FYNNEI. With 5 bases clipped from V and 4 bases from J, the junction kept 4 bases outside the gene matches. The length of the CDR3 is 14 residues. The CDR3 protein is CASSTGTRYNEQFF. The CDR3 DNA reads TGTGCCAGCAGTACCGGGACTAGATACAATGAGCAGTTCTTC.

This clone was recorded only once. This rearrangement joins TRBV27 to TRBJ2-1, with 8 bases lining up with TRBD1. V dropped 8 bases and J dropped 4; count of bases not matched to a gene: 16. The CDR3 is made up of 17 amino acids. Germline V lookup: CDR1 MNHEY, CDR2 SMNVEV (reference sequence). DNA for the CDR3: TGTGCCAGCGCCCACCCAAGCGGACAGGGCAGGTACAATGAGCAGTTCTTC. Its translation is CASAHPSGQGRYNEQFF.

The chain couples TRBV19 to TRBJ2-1, with TRBD2 matching 7 bases. The CDR3 contains 15 residues. Germline trimming cut 3 bases from V and 2 bases from J; bases unmatched to any gene: 4. The germline gives CDR1 LNHDA, CDR2 SQIVND (reference sequence). CDR3 DNA sequence: TGTGCCAGTAGTATGGCGGGAGAAGCCTACAATGAGCAGTTCTTC. The encoded protein is CASSMAGEAYNEQFF.

The chain has TRBV9 and TRBJ2-1; 9 positions agree with TRBD2. Germline CDR1 and CDR2: SGDLS and YYNGEE. With V trimmed by 2 bases and J by 0 bases, 0 bases remained unmatched. CDR3 length: 15 amino acids. CDR3 in DNA: TGTGCCAGCAGCGTGCGGGGGGGCTCCTACAATGAGCAGTTCTTC. Amino acid sequence: CASSVRGGSYNEQFF.

This clone was seen once. The genes are TRBV6-6 and TRBJ1-5; a possible D gene is TRBD1 (6 bases). This CDR3 is 13 amino acids long. CDR1 and CDR2 from the germline V gene are MNHNY and SVGAGI (reference sequence). V gave up 7 bases and J gave up 6 bases, with 13 bases separating them. CDR3 sequence: CASTGRQAQPQHF. The CDR3, as DNA: TGTGCCAGCACCGGACGACAGGCTCAGCCCCAGCATTTT.

This clone came up once. The rearrangement uses TRBV19 and TRBJ2-1, with TRBD2 matching 12 bases. Germline V gene sequence: CDR1 LNHDA, CDR2 SQIVND (reference sequence). This CDR3 region has 15 residues. V trimming: 8 bases; J trimming: 6 bases; junction bases outside the gene matches: 8. The CDR3: CASAGASGGANEQFF. CDR3 nucleotide sequence: TGTGCCAGTGCTGGGGCTAGCGGGGGGGCCAATGAGCAGTTCTTC.

V gene TRBV29-1 combines with J gene TRBJ2-1, with 11 bases aligning to TRBD2. The germline V gene encodes CDR1 SQVTM and CDR2 ANQGSEA. The trim removed 8 bases at V and 3 bases at J, leaving 3 bases unmatched. The CDR3 extends over 13 amino acids. The CDR3 bases are TGCAGCACTAGCGGGGGACACTACAATGAGCAGTTCTTC. Protein sequence: CSTSGGHYNEQFF.

The CDR3 DNA sequence: TGTGCCAGCAGTTCCCGTAGTAGCGGGTTCACAGATACGCAGTATTTT. This gives the protein CASSSRSSGFTDTQYF. The V and J genes are TRBV28 and TRBJ2-3; 7 bases are a match to TRBD2. This CDR3 spans 16 amino acids. V lost 4 bases, J lost 2 bases, and 9 bases stayed unmatched. Germline loops: CDR1 MDHEN, CDR2 SYDVKM.

The rearrangement links TRBV10-1 to TRBJ1-2; D might be TRBD1 (5 bases). The germline gives CDR1 WNHNN, CDR2 SYGVQD (reference sequence). Trimming stripped 8 bases from V and 9 bases from J, with 22 bases between. The CDR3 spans 14 residues. Written as DNA, the CDR3 is TGCGCCAGCTCCCCACAGGCTCTATGGTATCGCTACACCTTC. Translating it yields CASSPQALWYRYTF.